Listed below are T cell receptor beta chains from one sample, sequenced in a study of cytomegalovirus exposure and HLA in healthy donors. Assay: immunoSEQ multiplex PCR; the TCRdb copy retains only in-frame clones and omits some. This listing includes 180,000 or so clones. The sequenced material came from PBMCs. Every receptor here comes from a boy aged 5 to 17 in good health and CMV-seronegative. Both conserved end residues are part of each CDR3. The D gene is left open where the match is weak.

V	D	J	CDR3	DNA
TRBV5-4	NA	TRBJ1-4	CASSFPGTNEKLFF	TGTGCCAGCAGCTTTCCGGGAACTAATGAAAAACTGTTTTTT
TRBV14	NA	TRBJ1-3	CASSQGQVGNTIYF	TGTGCCAGCAGCCAAGGACAGGTTGGAAACACCATATATTTT
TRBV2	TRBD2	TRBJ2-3	CASSGKRGGRGTDTQYF	TGTGCCAGCAGTGGGAAGCGGGGGGGCCGGGGCACAGATACGCAGTATTTT
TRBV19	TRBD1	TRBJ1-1	CASSIGRGLLHTEAFF	TGTGCCAGTAGTATCGGGAGGGGGCTATTGCACACTGAAGCTTTCTTT
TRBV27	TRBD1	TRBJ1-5	CASSPDRDQPQHF	TGTGCCAGCAGTCCGGACAGGGATCAGCCCCAGCATTTT
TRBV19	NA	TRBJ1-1	CASSTNRRIWTEAFF	TGTGCCAGTAGCACTAATCGGAGGATATGGACTGAAGCTTTCTTT
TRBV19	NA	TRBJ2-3	CASSIDLTDTQYF	TGTGCCAGTAGTATAGATCTCACAGATACGCAGTATTTT
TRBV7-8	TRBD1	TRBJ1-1	CASSLAGDRLNTEAFF	TGTGCCAGCAGCTTAGCGGGGGACAGGTTGAACACTGAAGCTTTCTTT
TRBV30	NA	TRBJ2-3	CACKQDSLALDTQYF	TGTGCCTGTAAACAGGACAGCCTCGCCTTGGATACGCAGTATTTT
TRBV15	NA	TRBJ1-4	CATSRIKGSNEKLFF	TGTGCCACCAGCAGGATTAAGGGGTCTAATGAAAAACTGTTTTTT
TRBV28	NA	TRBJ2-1	CASSLAGYNEQFF	TGTGCCAGCAGTTTAGCGGGTTACAATGAGCAGTTCTTC
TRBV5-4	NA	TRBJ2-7	CASSLVVGEQYF	TGTGCCAGCAGCTTGGTAGTCGGCGAGCAGTACTTC
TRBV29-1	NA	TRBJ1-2	CSVPDWDYGYTF	TGCAGCGTTCCGGACTGGGACTATGGCTACACCTTC
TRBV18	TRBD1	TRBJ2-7	CASSPPGTVFTYEQYF	TGTGCCAGCTCACCACCGGGGACAGTTTTTACCTACGAGCAGTACTTC
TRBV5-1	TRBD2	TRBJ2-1	CASSLRLASSYNEQFF	TGCGCCAGCAGCCTTCGACTAGCGAGCTCCTACAATGAGCAGTTCTTC
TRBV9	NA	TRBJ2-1	CASTEGVAGEQFF	TGTGCCAGCACGGAAGGGGTCGCGGGGGAGCAGTTCTTC
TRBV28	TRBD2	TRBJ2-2	CASIFGGGTGELFF	TGTGCCAGCATCTTCGGGGGGGGTACCGGGGAGCTGTTTTTT
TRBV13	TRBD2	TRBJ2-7	CASSLGTNFEQYF	TGTGCCAGCAGCTTGGGGACTAATTTCGAGCAGTACTTC
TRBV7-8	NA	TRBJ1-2	CASSGAGGLLTNYGYTF	TGTGCCAGCAGCGGAGCCGGCGGATTACTCACTAACTATGGCTACACCTTC
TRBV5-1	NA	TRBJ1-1	CASSLGQGRAEAFF	TGCGCCAGCAGCTTGGGGCAGGGGAGGGCTGAAGCTTTCTTT
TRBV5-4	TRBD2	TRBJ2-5	CASSSLAGGQETQYF	TGTGCCAGCAGCTCACTAGCGGGGGGGCAGGAGACCCAGTACTTC
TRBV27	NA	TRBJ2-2	CASSVDDRFVRGTGELFF	TGTGCCAGCAGCGTAGATGACAGGTTCGTCAGGGGCACCGGGGAGCTGTTTTTT
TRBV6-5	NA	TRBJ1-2	CASSSTGTPKNYGYTF	TGTGCCAGCAGTTCCACCGGGACACCGAAAAACTATGGCTACACCTTC
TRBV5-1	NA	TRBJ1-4	CASSLTPGDEKLFF	TGCGCCAGCAGCCTTACCCCCGGGGATGAAAAACTGTTTTTT
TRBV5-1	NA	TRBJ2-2	CASSLGVPKNTGELFF	TGCGCCAGCAGCTTGGGCGTTCCCAAGAACACCGGGGAGCTGTTTTTT
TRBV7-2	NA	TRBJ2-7	CASSPFGDSYEQYF	TGTGCCAGCAGCCCATTTGGAGATTCCTACGAGCAGTACTTC
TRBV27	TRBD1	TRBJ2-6	CASRDRGVIHSGANVLTF	TGTGCCAGCAGGGACAGGGGCGTAATTCATTCTGGGGCCAACGTCCTGACTTTC
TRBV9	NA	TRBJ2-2	CASSVGPQGPGELFF	TGTGCCAGCAGCGTAGGGCCTCAGGGGCCCGGGGAGCTGTTTTTT
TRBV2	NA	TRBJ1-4	CASTTGTNEKLFF	TGTGCCAGCACTACAGGAACTAATGAAAAACTGTTTTTT
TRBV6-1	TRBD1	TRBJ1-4	CASKGQGSEKLFF	TGTGCCAGCAAAGGACAGGGGAGTGAAAAACTGTTTTTT
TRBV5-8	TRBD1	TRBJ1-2	CASSFTGTGANGYTF	TGTGCCAGCAGCTTTACCGGGACAGGGGCGAATGGCTACACCTTC
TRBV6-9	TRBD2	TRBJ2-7	CASSYSGGAVYEQYF	TGTGCCAGCAGTTATTCCGGGGGGGCCGTCTACGAGCAGTACTTC
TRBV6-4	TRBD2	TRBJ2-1	CASSERGGYNEQFF	TGTGCCAGCAGTGAGCGGGGGGGCTACAATGAGCAGTTCTTC
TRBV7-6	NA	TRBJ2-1	CASSLRGGTSYNEQFF	TGTGCCAGCAGCCTGCGGGGCGGGACTTCCTACAATGAGCAGTTCTTC
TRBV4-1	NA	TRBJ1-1	CASRGLGSTEAFF	TGCGCCAGCAGAGGTCTCGGGAGCACTGAAGCTTTCTTT
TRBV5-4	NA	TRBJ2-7	CASSLGGRSYEQYF	TGTGCCAGCAGCTTGGGGGGGCGATCCTACGAGCAGTACTTC
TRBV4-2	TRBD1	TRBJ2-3	CASSHSGLTGGFIADTQYF	TGTGCCAGCAGCCACTCTGGACTGACAGGGGGTTTTATCGCAGATACGCAGTATTTT
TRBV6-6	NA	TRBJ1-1	CASSPRGLRENTEAFF	TGTGCCAGCAGCCCCCGGGGCCTGCGGGAGAACACTGAAGCTTTCTTT
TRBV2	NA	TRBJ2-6	CASSAPDPGANVLTF	TGTGCCAGCAGTGCCCCGGACCCGGGAGCCAACGTCCTGACTTTC
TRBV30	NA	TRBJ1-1	CAWRPPGFREAFF	TGTGCCTGGAGACCGCCAGGGTTTCGGGAAGCTTTCTTT
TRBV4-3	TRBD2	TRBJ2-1	CASSQGLAGGVEQFF	TGCGCCAGCAGCCAAGGGCTAGCGGGGGGGGTTGAGCAGTTCTTC